The 24 T cell receptor beta chains listed next were all sequenced from one sample in a study of shared clonotypes between healthy human individuals (TCRdb year 2020). The library was built by means of the immunoSEQ multiplex PCR assay. TCRdb obtained this table from immuneACCESS and retained in-frame rearrangements with V and J assigned. These tables miss some clones; where compared with another copy, unresolved V genes account for less than half of the shortfall, and the remainder is unexplained. This sample lists almost 750,000 clones; approximately 72% were detected once. The ten largest clones capture more than 1.5% of the sample. The material sequenced was memory CD4+ T cells sorted from blood. In the paper's terms, the cell subset or site label means: CD45RA-negative fraction. These receptors all come from a woman in her twenties or thirties in good health.

The rearrangement links TRBV15 to TRBJ1-4, with TRBD1 matching over 9 bases. V lost 5 bases, J lost 7 bases, and 2 bases stayed unmatched. Germline assignment: CDR1 LNHNV and CDR2 YYDKDF (reference sequence). This CDR3 has 13 amino acids. DNA of the CDR3: TGTGCCACCAGCGACAGGGGGAGTGAAAAACTGTTTTTT. This sequence encodes CATSDRGSEKLFF.

The J gene is TRBJ2-7, the V gene TRBV4-1, with TRBD2 identical over 8 bases. This CDR3 spans 16 amino acids. V lost 4 bases, J lost 2 bases, and 10 bases stayed unmatched. Germline V gene lookup returns CDR1 MGHRA and CDR2 YSYEKL. The CDR3 DNA reads as TGCGCCAGCAGCCCCCGGGGTAGCGGGACGGCCTACGAGCAGTACTTC. It specifies CASSPRGSGTAYEQYF.

The V call is TRBV28, the J call TRBJ1-2, with a weak D call TRBD1 (6 bases). From germline, CDR1 is MDHEN and CDR2 SYDVKM. V lost 6 bases and J 4 bases, leaving 15 bases between the germline ends. The CDR3 is 14 amino acids. This chain's CDR3 is CASSPAHRVYGYTF. DNA for the CDR3: TGTGCCAGCAGCCCAGCCCACAGGGTCTATGGCTACACCTTC.

The chain combines TRBV18 with TRBJ1-2, with TRBD1 matching 9 bases. The germline gives CDR1 KGHSH, CDR2 LQKENI. CDR3 length equals 17 residues. Losses at the gene ends were 3 bases for V and 2 bases for J; bases not matched to a gene: 10. The CDR3 region is CASSPLGQGLPNYGYTF. In nucleotides, the CDR3 is TGTGCCAGCTCACCGCTAGGACAGGGGCTCCCGAACTATGGCTACACCTTC.

The chain's CDR3 is CASSEGGLNYEQYF. As DNA, the CDR3 is TGTGCCAGCAGTGAAGGGGGACTGAACTACGAGCAGTACTTC. The rearrangement uses TRBV6-1 and TRBJ2-7, with TRBD2 as a possible D gene (6 bases). Germline CDR1 is MNHNS and CDR2 is SASEGT. The CDR3 spans 14 residues. Trimming removed 1 base from V and 3 bases from J, with 10 bases in between.

The gene calls are TRBV2 and TRBJ2-1, with 7 bases identical to TRBD1. V dropped 4 bases and J dropped 12; count of bases not matched to a gene: 9. CDR1 is SNHLY, CDR2 FYNNEI, per germline. The CDR3 loop spans 13 amino acids. CDR3 residues: CASSATGALGQFF. In nucleotides, the CDR3 is TGTGCCAGCAGTGCTACAGGGGCCCTCGGGCAGTTCTTC.

The DNA for the CDR3 is TGTGCCAGCAGCTTGGGGCCAACAGGGGAACAGAAGACCCAGTACTTC. This gives the protein CASSLGPTGEQKTQYF. This rearrangement joins TRBV5-5 to TRBJ2-5, with TRBD1 matching over 7 bases. The germline CDR1 and CDR2 sequences are SGHKS and YYEKEE (reference sequence). The CDR3 sequence is 16 residues long. With 0 bases clipped from V and 6 bases from J, the junction kept 11 bases outside the gene matches.

Concerning this clone: Additional DNA sequences in this sample encode the identical CDR3. The DNA for the CDR3 is TGTGCCAGCAGTTTTTCGGTCCGACAGGGGGCTTGGGAGCAGTACTTC. This codes for CASSFSVRQGAWEQYF. The chain links TRBV28 to TRBJ2-7; TRBD1 matches 10 bases. CDR1 is MDHEN, CDR2 SYDVKM, per germline. J lost 7 bases, V lost 3 bases, and 12 bases had no gene match. This CDR3 region has 16 residues.

This clone showed up just once. The CDR3 DNA reads TGTGCCAGCTCAAAACGGGACAGGTCTTACAATGAGCAGTTCTTC. Translation gives CASSKRDRSYNEQFF. The chain employs TRBV18 and TRBJ2-1; TRBD1 matches at 8 bases. The CDR3 loop spans 15 amino acids. The V gene end was trimmed by 5 bases and the J gene end by 4 bases; junction bases not matched to a gene: 7. CDR1 and CDR2 (germline): KGHSH, LQKENI. The full variable domain, in which reference TRBV18 and TRBJ2-1 provide the parts outside the CDR3, is NAGVMQNPRHLVRRRGQEARLRCSPMKGHSHVYWYRQLPEEGLKFMVYLQKENIIDESGMPKERFSAEFPKEGPSILRIQQVVRGDSAAYFCASSKRDRSYNEQFFGPGTRLTVL.

This clone has more than one count but fewer than ten. This sample includes further DNA sequences coding for the same CDR3. CDR3 in amino acids: CASSLDGNTIYF. The CDR3 nucleotides read TGCGCCAGCAGCTTGGATGGAAACACCATATATTTT. The chain is built from TRBV5-1 and TRBJ1-3; no clear D gene. The germline gives CDR1 SGHRS, CDR2 YFSETQ. Trimming left V 0 bases short and J 3 bases short, with 1 base between. The CDR3 sequence is 12 residues long.

This chain links TRBV6-1 with TRBJ2-3; TRBD2 aligns across 10 bases. Unmatched junction bases numbered 13, after V lost 4 bases and J lost 6 bases. CDR1 and CDR2 from the germline V gene are MNHNS and SASEGT. This CDR3 is 17 amino acids long. CDR3 loop: CASSAGGRTSGADTQYF. Here the CDR3 DNA reads TGTGCCAGCAGTGCCGGCGGGCGGACTAGCGGTGCGGATACGCAGTATTTT.

The genes are TRBV5-1 and TRBJ1-4, with D hard to call. The V gene lost 0 bases and the J gene lost 8 bases, with 8 bases spanning the gap. There are 13 residues in the CDR3. Germline V CDR1 and CDR2: SGHRS, YFSETQ. CDR3 residues: CASSLGAGEKLFF. The CDR3 DNA sequence: TGCGCCAGCAGCTTGGGAGCTGGGGAAAAACTGTTTTTT. Filled out from reference TRBV5-1 and TRBJ1-4, the complete variable domain reads KAGVTQTPRYLIKTRGQQVTLSCSPISGHRSVSWYQQTPGQGLQFLFEYFSETQRNKGNFPGRFSGRQFSNSRSEMNVSTLELGDSALYLCASSLGAGEKLFFGSGTQLSVL.

This clone occurred a few times. The chain links TRBV27 to TRBJ2-5; D call uncertain. Germline V CDR1 and CDR2: MNHEY, SMNVEV (reference sequence). V was trimmed by 7 bases and J by 2 bases, leaving 17 bases between them. The length of the CDR3 is 15 residues. CDR3 sequence: CASKPSFGRQETQYF. The CDR3 DNA follows: TGTGCCAGCAAACCCTCCTTCGGACGGCAAGAGACCCAGTACTTC.

V and J are TRBV6-5 and TRBJ2-6; no definite D call. V gave up 4 bases and J gave up 3 bases, with 10 bases separating them. The CDR3 has 15 amino acids. Germline CDR1 and CDR2: MNHEY and SVGAGI. The chain's CDR3 is CASSSEALGANVLTF. DNA of the CDR3: TGTGCCAGCAGTTCAGAGGCGCTTGGGGCCAACGTCCTGACTTTC.

The chain couples TRBV18 to TRBJ1-2, with D uncertain. This CDR3 contains 17 residues. V was clipped by 6 bases and J by 1 base, with 21 bases between them. CDR1 and CDR2 (germline): KGHSH, LQKENI. CDR3 region: CASSHQVGFPLNYGYTF. The CDR3 DNA sequence: TGTGCCAGCTCTCACCAAGTTGGGTTCCCACTTAACTATGGCTACACCTTC. Based on the CDR3 plus reference TRBV18 and TRBJ1-2, the full variable domain is NAGVMQNPRHLVRRRGQEARLRCSPMKGHSHVYWYRQLPEEGLKFMVYLQKENIIDESGMPKERFSAEFPKEGPSILRIQQVVRGDSAAYFCASSHQVGFPLNYGYTFGSGTRLTVV.

The table lists this clone with a count of one. The CDR3 sequence: CASSEWGQGLAKNIQYF. The CDR3 nucleotides are TGTGCCAGCAGTGAATGGGGACAGGGGCTAGCCAAAAACATTCAGTACTTC. The chain employs TRBV6-1 and TRBJ2-4; 10 bases map to TRBD1. CDR3 length: 17 residues. Trimming at V came to 2 bases and at J to 0 bases, leaving 4 bases not matched to a gene. The germline V gene encodes CDR1 MNHNS and CDR2 SASEGT.

This clone was counted between two and nine times. The chain joins TRBV11-1 to TRBJ1-2, with D tentatively TRBD1 (6 bases). The CDR3 sequence is 15 residues long. Germline loops: CDR1 SGHAT, CDR2 FQDESV (reference sequence). V lost 4 bases, J lost 5 bases, and 17 bases lay in between. The CDR3 is CASSWGTLRLYGYTF. Here the CDR3 DNA reads TGTGCCAGCAGCTGGGGGACATTGCGGCTTTATGGCTACACCTTC.

The chain has TRBV6-5 and TRBJ2-7, with 12 bases matching TRBD2. Per the germline V gene, CDR1 is MNHEY and CDR2 is SVGAGI. Trimming removed 5 bases from V and 4 bases from J; junction bases left unmatched: 3. This CDR3 is built from 14 residues. CDR3 in DNA: TGTGCCAGCAGTAGGACTAGCGGGATGTACGAGCAGTACTTC. Its protein is CASSRTSGMYEQYF.

The chain couples TRBV5-4 to TRBJ1-2; D not resolved. Trimming removed 1 base at V and 6 bases at J, with 10 bases between. The CDR3 length is 13 residues. Germline V lookup: CDR1 SGHNT, CDR2 YYREEE (reference sequence). The CDR3 here is CASSLYGSDGYTF. The DNA for the CDR3 is TGTGCCAGCAGCTTGTACGGGAGCGATGGCTACACCTTC.

This clone was detected only a few times. The J gene is TRBJ2-1, the V gene TRBV6-5; D is uncertain. Per germline, CDR1 MNHEY and CDR2 SVGAGI. The CDR3 length is 11 residues. Deletions cut 0 bases from V and 15 bases from J, with 9 bases between. CDR3 coding DNA: TGTGCCAGCAGTTACTCGCAGACTGTGTTCTTC. It yields the protein CASSYSQTVFF.

This sequence joins TRBV6-4 and TRBJ2-3; 7 bases map to TRBD2. Germline CDR1 MRHNA, CDR2 SNTAGT. This CDR3 is 10 amino acids long. J was trimmed by 9 bases and V by 9 bases; bases with no gene match: 3. CDR3 DNA sequence: TGTGCCAGAGGGGAGGGGACGCAGTATTTT. Translation gives CARGEGTQYF.

This clone occurred many times. The chain combines TRBV28 with TRBJ2-3; TRBD2 might be the D (5 bases). Germline V gene sequence: CDR1 MDHEN, CDR2 SYDVKM. This CDR3 has 16 amino acids. Trimming cost V 6 bases and J 1 base, with 17 bases left between them. CDR3 residues: CASSWKSWTGTDTQYF. CDR3 nucleotides: TGTGCCAGCAGCTGGAAATCCTGGACTGGCACAGATACGCAGTATTTT.

This CDR3 reads CASSPGRGYTDTQYF. The CDR3 region has the DNA TGTGCCAGCTCACCAGGGCGGGGCTACACAGATACGCAGTATTTT. The V gene is TRBV18, the J gene TRBJ2-3; TRBD2 might be the D (6 bases). The CDR3 contains 15 residues. CDR1 is KGHSH, CDR2 LQKENI, per germline. V shed 2 bases and J shed 2 bases, with 11 bases lying between them.

This clone was detected only a few times. The genes are TRBV19 and TRBJ1-5; D is unresolved. Trimming cost V 0 bases and J 0 bases, with 3 bases left between them. This CDR3 region has 14 residues. In germline, CDR1 is LNHDA, CDR2 SQIVND (reference sequence). The CDR3 DNA is TGTGCCAGTAGTATAGACATTAGCAATCAGCCCCAGCATTTT. Encoded protein: CASSIDISNQPQHF.